A single sample is the source of the 11 T cell receptor beta chains below, sequenced in a study of T cell responses to AZD1222 COVID-19 vaccine. Produced via immunoSEQ multiplex PCR; TCRdb's table is partial and in-frame only. Of some 120,000 clones listed, approximately 90% are singletons. Sequencing used peripheral blood, obtained on day 0 of AZD1222 vaccination. These receptors came from an adult in good health.

Written as DNA, the CDR3 is TGCGCCAGCAGCCCGAGCCAGCGGGAGTCCAATGAGCAGTTCTTC. Translated, it gives CASSPSQRESNEQFF. V gene TRBV4-3 combines with J gene TRBJ2-1; 8 positions agree with TRBD2. CDR1 LGHNA and CDR2 YSLEER come from the germline V gene. V was clipped by 4 bases and J by 6 bases; unmatched bases: 8. The CDR3 runs 15 residues.

This rearrangement joins TRBV27 to TRBJ2-5; 7 bases fit TRBD1. This CDR3 contains 14 residues. The germline CDR1 and CDR2 sequences are MNHEY and SMNVEV (reference sequence). V shed 6 bases, J shed 5 bases, and the junction held 9 bases outside the gene matches. The CDR3 DNA reads TGTGCCAGCAGACAATACAGGGGTCGGGAGACCCAGTACTTC. Amino acids: CASRQYRGRETQYF.

J is TRBJ1-1 and V is TRBV15, with 11 nucleotides matching TRBD1. Germline V gene sequence: CDR1 LNHNV, CDR2 YYDKDF (reference sequence). The CDR3 length is 15 residues. After removal of 2 bases from V and 5 bases from J, the junction contained 4 bases not matched to a gene. CDR3: CATSRPGQGATEAFF. CDR3 nucleotides: TGTGCCACCAGCAGACCTGGACAGGGGGCGACTGAAGCTTTCTTT.

The chain recombines TRBV9 with TRBJ2-3, with no clear D. Trimming shortened V by 4 bases and J by 4 bases, and 19 bases separated the two germline ends. Germline values: CDR1 SGDLS, CDR2 YYNGEE. This CDR3 has 16 amino acids. The CDR3 sequence: CASSPWEVPRADTQYF. DNA for the CDR3: TGTGCCAGCAGCCCCTGGGAAGTTCCCCGAGCAGATACGCAGTATTTT.

The chain uses TRBV9 and TRBJ2-6; weak D call: TRBD2 (6 bases). This CDR3 has 17 residues. Trimming removed 0 bases at V and 0 bases at J, with 10 bases between. Germline CDR1 is SGDLS and CDR2 is YYNGEE. The CDR3, as DNA: TGTGCCAGCAGCGTAGGCCGGGACTTCTCTGGGGCCAACGTCCTGACTTTC. This encodes CASSVGRDFSGANVLTF.

The chain links TRBV4-1 to TRBJ2-7; tentatively, D is TRBD1 or TRBD2 (5 bases each). Per the germline V gene, CDR1 is MGHRA and CDR2 is YSYEKL. CDR3 length equals 13 residues. V was clipped by 1 base and J by 6 bases, with 10 bases between them. DNA for the CDR3: TGCGCCAGCAGCCAAGCCGAAGGGACCGAGCAGTACTTC. Translated, it gives CASSQAEGTEQYF.

The chain couples TRBV30 to TRBJ2-1; D is unclear. The CDR3 is 14 amino acids. Germline assignment: CDR1 GTSNPN and CDR2 SVGIG (reference sequence). V was clipped by 6 bases and J by 0 bases, with 12 bases between them. CDR3 sequence (DNA): TGTGCCTGTCCCCGCTATCCCTCCTACAATGAGCAGTTCTTC. Translated: CACPRYPSYNEQFF.

The V and J genes are TRBV19 and TRBJ2-7, with D tentatively TRBD1 or TRBD2 (5 bases each). The CDR3 has 14 amino acids. V was trimmed by 3 bases and J by 6 bases, leaving 15 bases between them. Per germline, CDR1 LNHDA and CDR2 SQIVND (reference sequence). CDR3 in amino acids: CASSMGTRQGEQYF. The CDR3 DNA reads as TGTGCCAGTAGTATGGGGACCCGCCAGGGCGAGCAGTACTTC.

The gene calls are TRBV18 and TRBJ1-5; 7 bases are a match to TRBD1. The CDR3 contains 19 residues. The germline V gene has CDR1 KGHSH and CDR2 LQKENI. Unmatched junction bases numbered 11, after V lost 0 bases and J lost 0 bases. The CDR3 spells CASSPPLGKDRASNQPQHF. The CDR3 DNA reads TGTGCCAGCTCACCACCGTTGGGCAAAGACAGGGCTAGCAATCAGCCCCAGCATTTT.

The V call is TRBV20-1, the J call TRBJ2-1; unclear D gene. V was clipped by 0 bases and J by 11 bases, with 5 bases between them. The CDR3 contains 10 residues. Germline CDR1 reads DFQATT; CDR2 reads SNEGSKA (reference sequence). The chain's CDR3 is CSAREAQQFF. The CDR3 DNA follows: TGCAGTGCTAGAGAGGCCCAGCAGTTCTTC.

The rearrangement uses TRBV19 and TRBJ2-2; possibly TRBD2 for D (5 bases). The germline CDR1 and CDR2 sequences are LNHDA and SQIVND (reference sequence). With 10 bases removed from V and 8 bases from J, the gap between germline ends came to 20 bases. There are 14 residues in the CDR3. CDR3 residues: CATMRALKDGELFF. The CDR3, as DNA: TGTGCCACTATGAGGGCGTTAAAGGATGGGGAGCTGTTTTTT. The whole variable domain, filled in from reference TRBV19 and TRBJ2-2, reads DGGITQSPKYLFRKEGQNVTLSCEQNLNHDAMYWYRQDPGQGLRLIYYSQIVNDFQKGDIAEGYSVSREKKESFPLTVTSAQKNPTAFYLCATMRALKDGELFFGEGSRLTVL.